What follows are 8 T cell receptor beta chains derived from one specimen sequenced in a study of long-term antiretroviral therapy in people with HIV. Researchers ran immunoSEQ v3.0 at survey level. Produced via immunoSEQ multiplex PCR; TCRdb's table is partial and in-frame only. The table includes over 25,000 clones, around 87% detected once. The source was unsorted PBMCs, collected 0.5 years after starting antiretroviral therapy. These receptors were taken from a woman aged 18 to 35 with HIV.

The chain joins TRBV6-5 to TRBJ2-4; D tentatively fits TRBD1 or TRBD2 (5 bases each). This CDR3 has 14 residues. Germline V gene data show CDR1 as MNHEY and CDR2 as SVGAGI. Trimming left V 2 bases short and J 8 bases short, with 13 bases between. CDR3 sequence (DNA): TGTGCCAGCAGTTACGGGGGTGTTGAGTACATTCAGTACTTC. This sequence encodes CASSYGGVEYIQYF.

V and J are TRBV27 and TRBJ1-5, with D possibly being TRBD1 (5 bases). The V end lost 2 bases, the J end lost 5 bases, and 10 bases lay between the germline ends. Germline CDR1 reads MNHEY; CDR2 reads SMNVEV (reference sequence). The CDR3 loop spans 14 amino acids. CDR3 protein: CASSLGGFDQPQHF. In DNA, the CDR3 is TGTGCCAGCAGTTTAGGGGGATTCGATCAGCCCCAGCATTTT.

This clone came up once. V is TRBV10-3 and J is TRBJ2-7; TRBD2 is a possible D gene (7 bases). The CDR3 has 14 residues. Trimming cost V 7 bases and J 3 bases, with 16 bases left between them. Germline-derived CDR1 and CDR2 are ENHRY and SYGVKD. In DNA, the CDR3 is TGTGCCATCACCGGGGGGCAAAAAAACTACGAGCAGTACTTC. Protein sequence: CAITGGQKNYEQYF.

This chain connects TRBV7-9 to TRBJ2-3; D unresolved. Germline-derived CDR1 and CDR2 are SEHNR and FQNEAQ (reference sequence). Trimming shortened V by 1 base and J by 0 bases, and 5 bases separated the two germline ends. This CDR3 is 14 amino acids long. The CDR3 loop reads CASSLVDSTDTQYF. As DNA, the CDR3 is TGTGCCAGCAGCTTAGTCGACAGCACAGATACGCAGTATTTT.

The gene calls are TRBV7-9 and TRBJ2-1, with no clear D. Per the germline V gene, CDR1 is SEHNR and CDR2 is FQNEAQ (reference sequence). The V end was cut by 1 base, the J end by 2 bases, with 6 bases between. CDR3 length: 14 residues. CDR3 in DNA: TGTGCCAGCAGCTTAGTCGATACCTACAATGAGCAGTTCTTC. This sequence encodes CASSLVDTYNEQFF.

This clone was observed once. The V gene is TRBV9, the J gene TRBJ2-1; no clear D. The V gene lost 0 bases and the J gene lost 4 bases, with 14 bases spanning the gap. CDR3 length: 16 residues. The germline CDR1 and CDR2 sequences are SGDLS and YYNGEE. The CDR3 here is CASSVDLPRRYNEQFF. CDR3 DNA sequence: TGTGCCAGCAGCGTAGACCTTCCGCGGCGGTACAATGAGCAGTTCTTC.

The table lists this clone with a count of one. CDR3 coding DNA: TGTGCCAGCAGCCCCTGGTGGCGGGGGGCAGATACGCAGTATTTT. Protein: CASSPWWRGADTQYF. The chain uses TRBV9 and TRBJ2-3; TRBD2 matches 8 bases. From germline, CDR1 is SGDLS and CDR2 YYNGEE. The trim removed 4 bases at V and 4 bases at J, leaving 8 bases unmatched. The CDR3 contains 15 residues.

The chain employs TRBV11-3 and TRBJ2-7; TRBD2 aligns across 8 bases. The trim removed 0 bases at V and 5 bases at J, leaving 3 bases unmatched. This CDR3 spans 14 amino acids. Germline assignment: CDR1 SGHNT and CDR2 YENEEA. CDR3 sequence (DNA): TGTGCCAGCAGCTTAGACGGAGCGGGAGACGAGCAGTACTTC. This encodes CASSLDGAGDEQYF. The full variable domain, rest sourced from reference TRBV11-3 and TRBJ2-7, is EAGVVQSPRYKIIEKKQPVAFWCNPISGHNTLYWYLQNLGQGPELLIRYENEEAVDDSQLPKDRFSAERLKGVDSTLKIQPAELGDSAVYLCASSLDGAGDEQYFGPGTRLTVT.